The rows below give T cell receptor beta chains drawn from one sample of a study of cytomegalovirus exposure and HLA in healthy donors. The method was immunoSEQ multiplex PCR; TCRdb's version includes in-frame clones alone and lacks a portion of them. The sample data list some 30,000 clones. Sequenced material: PBMCs. Receptor source: a female donor in good health and CMV-seronegative. Both conserved end residues are part of each CDR3. Each record gives: D gene, V gene, J gene, CDR3 protein, CDR3 DNA. D genes are given only for firm matches.

>-|TRBV6-1|TRBJ2-7
CASSESGYSYEQYF
TGTGCCAGCAGTGAATCGGGGTACTCCTACGAGCAGTACTTC
>-|TRBV30|TRBJ2-2
CACFYGELFF
TGTGCCTGCTTTTATGGGGAGCTGTTTTTT
>-|TRBV5-1|TRBJ1-1
CASSLGGMDTEAFF
TGCGCCAGCAGCTTGGGGGGCATGGACACTGAAGCTTTCTTT
>TRBD1|TRBV30|TRBJ2-6
CAWRRDRLIGQAGANVLTF
TGTGCCTGGAGACGGGACAGGCTAATTGGTCAGGCTGGGGCCAACGTCCTGACTTTC
>TRBD1|TRBV28|TRBJ2-7
CASSLPRQGPYEQYF
TGTGCCAGCAGTTTACCGAGACAGGGCCCCTACGAGCAGTACTTC
>-|TRBV7-9|TRBJ1-3
CASSLAMGASGNTIYF
TGTGCCAGCAGCTTAGCGATGGGGGCCTCTGGAAACACCATATATTTT
>-|TRBV30|TRBJ2-2
CAYRIGDRPPNTGELFF
TGTGCCTACCGGATAGGAGACAGACCCCCGAACACCGGGGAGCTGTTTTTT
>TRBD1|TRBV7-9|TRBJ1-1
CASSPMTGDPNTEAFF
TGTGCCAGCAGCCCCATGACAGGGGACCCGAACACTGAAGCTTTCTTT
>-|TRBV6-4|TRBJ2-3
CASSDSAEGATDTQYF
TGTGCCAGCAGTGACTCTGCGGAGGGGGCAACAGATACGCAGTATTTT
>-|TRBV5-6|TRBJ2-3
CASSDQGANTQYF
TGTGCCAGCAGCGACCAGGGTGCTAATACGCAGTATTTT
>TRBD2|TRBV9|TRBJ2-3
CASSVGWGGSTDTQYF
TGTGCCAGCAGTGTCGGATGGGGGGGGTCCACAGATACGCAGTATTTT
>-|TRBV11-3|TRBJ1-1
CASTPGQNTEAFF
TGTGCCAGCACCCCAGGACAGAACACTGAAGCTTTCTTT
>-|TRBV6-5|TRBJ2-7
CASSQDRASYEQYF
TGTGCCAGCAGTCAAGACAGAGCCTCCTACGAGCAGTACTTC
>-|TRBV6-5|TRBJ1-1
CASSYSQYTEAFF
TGTGCCAGCAGTTACTCACAGTACACTGAAGCTTTCTTT
>-|TRBV19|TRBJ1-5
CASSRRTLIQDSNQPQHF
TGTGCCAGTAGTAGGAGGACGCTCATTCAAGATAGCAATCAGCCCCAGCATTTT
>TRBD1|TRBV28|TRBJ1-3
CASSPQGAGNTIYF
TGTGCCAGCAGTCCACAGGGGGCTGGAAACACCATATATTTT
>-|TRBV9|TRBJ1-3
CASSAFSVGSGNTIYF
TGTGCCAGCAGCGCCTTTAGCGTGGGTTCTGGAAACACCATATATTTT
>TRBD1|TRBV6-5|TRBJ2-4
CASSFRTGSKNIQYF
TGTGCCAGCAGTTTCCGGACAGGGTCAAAAAACATTCAGTACTTC
>-|TRBV18|TRBJ1-6
CASSPDSGNSPLHF
TGTGCCAGCTCACCAGACAGTGGTAATTCACCCCTCCACTTT
>TRBD2|TRBV13|TRBJ2-7
CASSLVAGGLYEQYF
TGTGCCAGCAGCTTAGTCGCGGGGGGGTTATACGAGCAGTACTTC
>TRBD1|TRBV5-1|TRBJ1-1
CASSLATGAREAFF
TGCGCCAGCAGCTTGGCCACAGGGGCTCGGGAAGCTTTCTTT
>-|TRBV13|TRBJ2-7
CASSLGLPGESYEQYF
TGTGCCAGCAGCTTAGGCCTTCCCGGGGAATCCTACGAGCAGTACTTC
>TRBD1|TRBV6-5|TRBJ2-1
CASSRRGLSYNEQFF
TGTGCCAGCAGCCGCAGGGGGCTGTCCTACAATGAGCAGTTCTTC
>-|TRBV5-1|TRBJ2-7
CASSSTGIYSYEQYF
TGCGCCAGCAGCTCAACGGGTATCTACTCCTACGAGCAGTACTTC
>TRBD1|TRBV7-2|TRBJ1-3
CASSPYTGGSGNTIYF
TGTGCCAGCAGCCCCTACACAGGGGGGTCTGGAAACACCATATATTTT
>TRBD1|TRBV5-1|TRBJ2-7
CASSSSGQYSYEQYF
TGCGCCAGCAGCTCGTCGGGACAGTACTCCTACGAGCAGTACTTC